The clone carrying this T cell receptor beta chain was found many times. Its antigen is unidentified. The sample is drawn from a study of T cells in Graves' hyperthyroidism and ophthalmopathy. Notes on the study in general: Stable hyperthyroidism was separated from ophthalmopathy by a model based on 13 V-J features.

Each person with ophthalmopathy scored at least 3 on the Clinical Activity Score, reached NOSPECS grade 4 or higher, and had been ill under 3 months. Clinical symptoms, serum thyroxine, TRAb, thyroid ultrasound and orbital computed tomography established diagnosis. The germline CDR1 and CDR2 sequences are DFQATT and SNEGSKA (reference sequence). This CDR3 contains 15 residues. V gave up 6 bases and J gave up 0 bases; unmatched junction bases: 9. The TCR beta CDR3 regions underwent amplification using RNA transcripts as the source. RT-PCR in the first round (using the HTBI primer set) targeted the TCR CDR3. TCRdb independently ran MiXCR on the multiplex PCR reads; one entry per CDR3 protein. The data show 530,000 or so distinct CDR3 sequences, roughly 18% seen once.

The sequence was collected from a woman aged 18 to 35 with Graves' ophthalmopathy. The sequencing input was blood. The chain uses TRBV20-1 and TRBJ2-7, with 9 bases aligning to TRBD1. CDR3 loop: CSARSGQGSSYEQYF. For the CDR3, the DNA is TGCAGTGCCAGAAGTGGACAGGGGAGCTCCTACGAGCAGTACTTC.